This T cell receptor (beta chain) appears in the sequencing data of a study of blood T cell repertoires in COVID-19. Study summary: T cells, B-cell-depleted T cells, or PBMCs supplied cDNA or gDNA.

CDR1 is MRHNA, CDR2 SNTAGT, per germline. The CDR3 contains 12 residues. V was cut by 5 bases and J by 1 base, with 4 bases left in between. Sequencing used immunoSEQ multiplex PCR; TCRdb keeps in-frame clones, though not all of them. The sample yields tens of thousands of clones, around 89% seen once. Material for sequencing was peripheral blood. This chain uses TRBV6-4 with TRBJ2-3; D call uncertain. The receptor was isolated from a man in his 70s with active or convalescent COVID-19. CDR3 nucleotides: TGTGCCAGCAGTACGGGCACAGATACGCAGTATTTT. Its translation is CASSTGTDTQYF.